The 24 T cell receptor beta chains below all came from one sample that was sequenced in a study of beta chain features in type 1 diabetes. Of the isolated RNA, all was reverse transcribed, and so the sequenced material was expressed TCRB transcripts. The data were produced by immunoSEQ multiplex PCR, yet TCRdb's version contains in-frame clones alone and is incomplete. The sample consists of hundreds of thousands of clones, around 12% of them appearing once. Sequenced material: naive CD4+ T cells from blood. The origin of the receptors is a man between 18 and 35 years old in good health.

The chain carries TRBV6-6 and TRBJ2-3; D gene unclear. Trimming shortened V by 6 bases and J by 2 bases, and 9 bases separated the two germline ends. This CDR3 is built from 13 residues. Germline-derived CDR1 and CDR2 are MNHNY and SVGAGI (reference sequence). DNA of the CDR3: TGTGCCAGCAGGGAGATTTCCACAGATACGCAGTATTTT. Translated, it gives CASREISTDTQYF.

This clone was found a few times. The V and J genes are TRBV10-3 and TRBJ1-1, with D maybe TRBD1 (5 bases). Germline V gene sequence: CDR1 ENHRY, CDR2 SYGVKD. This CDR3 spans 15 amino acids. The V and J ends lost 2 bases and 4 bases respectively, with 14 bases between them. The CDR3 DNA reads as TGTGCCATCAGTGAGCATTCGGGGCGGGGCACTGAAGCTTTCTTT. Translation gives CAISEHSGRGTEAFF.

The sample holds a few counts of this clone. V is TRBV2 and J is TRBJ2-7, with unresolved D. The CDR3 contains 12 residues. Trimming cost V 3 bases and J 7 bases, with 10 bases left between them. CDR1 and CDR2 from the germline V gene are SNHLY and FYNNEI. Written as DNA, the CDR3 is TGTGCCAGCAGTGATTCAGATACGGAGCAGTACTTC. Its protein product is CASSDSDTEQYF.

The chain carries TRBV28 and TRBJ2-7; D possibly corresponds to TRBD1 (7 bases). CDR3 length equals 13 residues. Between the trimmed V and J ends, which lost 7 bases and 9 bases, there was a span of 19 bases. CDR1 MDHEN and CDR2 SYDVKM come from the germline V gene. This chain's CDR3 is CASTQGGLGGQYF. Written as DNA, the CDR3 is TGTGCCAGCACCCAAGGGGGCCTCGGGGGGCAGTACTTC.

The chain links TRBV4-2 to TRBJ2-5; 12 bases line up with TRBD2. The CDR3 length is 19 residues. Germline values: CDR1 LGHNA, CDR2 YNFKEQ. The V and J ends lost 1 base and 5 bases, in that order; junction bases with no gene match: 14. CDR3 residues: CASSQGGLAGTTRGETQYF. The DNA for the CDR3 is TGTGCCAGCAGCCAAGGCGGACTAGCGGGGACGACCCGGGGGGAGACCCAGTACTTC.

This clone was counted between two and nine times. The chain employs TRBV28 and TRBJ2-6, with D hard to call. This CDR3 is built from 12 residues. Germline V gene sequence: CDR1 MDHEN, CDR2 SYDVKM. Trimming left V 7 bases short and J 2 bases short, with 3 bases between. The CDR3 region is CASTPGANVLTF. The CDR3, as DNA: TGTGCCAGCACTCCTGGGGCCAACGTCCTGACTTTC.

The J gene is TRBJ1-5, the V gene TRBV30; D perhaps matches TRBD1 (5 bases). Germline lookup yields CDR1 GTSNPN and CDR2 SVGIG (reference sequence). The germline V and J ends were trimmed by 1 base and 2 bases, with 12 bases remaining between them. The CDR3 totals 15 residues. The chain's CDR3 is CAWSGDWGGNQPQHF. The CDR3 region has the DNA TGTGCCTGGAGTGGGGACTGGGGAGGCAATCAGCCCCAGCATTTT.

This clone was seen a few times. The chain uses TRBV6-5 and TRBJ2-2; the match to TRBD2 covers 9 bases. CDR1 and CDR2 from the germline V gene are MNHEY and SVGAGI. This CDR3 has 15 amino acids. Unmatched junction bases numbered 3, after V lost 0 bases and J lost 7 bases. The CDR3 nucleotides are TGTGCCAGCAGTTACTCGCGGGGGGGCGTCGGGGAGCTGTTTTTT. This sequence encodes CASSYSRGGVGELFF.

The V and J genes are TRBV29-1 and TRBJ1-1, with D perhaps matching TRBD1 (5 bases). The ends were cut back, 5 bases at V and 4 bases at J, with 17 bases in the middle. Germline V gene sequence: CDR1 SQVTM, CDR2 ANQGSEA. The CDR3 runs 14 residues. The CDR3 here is CSVSGLSRGTEAFF. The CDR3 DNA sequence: TGCAGCGTTTCAGGGCTAAGTAGGGGCACTGAAGCTTTCTTT. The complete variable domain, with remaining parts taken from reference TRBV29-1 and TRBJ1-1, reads SAVISQKPSRDICQRGTSLTIQCQVDSQVTMMFWYRQQPGQSLTLIATANQGSEATYESGFVIDKFPISRPNLTFSTLTVSNMSPEDSSIYLCSVSGLSRGTEAFFGQGTRLTVV.

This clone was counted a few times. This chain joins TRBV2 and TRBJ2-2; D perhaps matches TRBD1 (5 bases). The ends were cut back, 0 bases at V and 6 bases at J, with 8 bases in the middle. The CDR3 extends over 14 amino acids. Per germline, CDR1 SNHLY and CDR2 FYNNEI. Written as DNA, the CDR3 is TGTGCCAGCAGTGAAGCCAGGGTGGCCGGGGAGCTGTTTTTT. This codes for CASSEARVAGELFF.

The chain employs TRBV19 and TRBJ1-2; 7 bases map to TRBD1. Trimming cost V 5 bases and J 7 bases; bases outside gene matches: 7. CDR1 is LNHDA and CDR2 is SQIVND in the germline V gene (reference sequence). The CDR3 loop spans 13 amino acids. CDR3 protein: CASSWQGESGYTF. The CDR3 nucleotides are TGTGCCAGTAGTTGGCAGGGGGAAAGTGGCTACACCTTC.

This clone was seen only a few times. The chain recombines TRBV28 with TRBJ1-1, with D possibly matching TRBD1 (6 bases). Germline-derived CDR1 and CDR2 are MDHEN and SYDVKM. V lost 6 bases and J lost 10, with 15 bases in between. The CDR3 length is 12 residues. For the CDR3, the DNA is TGTGCCAGCAGCACAGGGAGCCTGCCAGCTTTCTTT. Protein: CASSTGSLPAFF.

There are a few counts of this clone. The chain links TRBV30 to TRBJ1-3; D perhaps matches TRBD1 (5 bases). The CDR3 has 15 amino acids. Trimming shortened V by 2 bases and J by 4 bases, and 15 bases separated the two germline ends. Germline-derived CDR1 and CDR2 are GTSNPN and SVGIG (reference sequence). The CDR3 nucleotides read TGTGCCTGGAGTAGGGGACCGGGAGGCGGAAACACCATATATTTT. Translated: CAWSRGPGGGNTIYF.

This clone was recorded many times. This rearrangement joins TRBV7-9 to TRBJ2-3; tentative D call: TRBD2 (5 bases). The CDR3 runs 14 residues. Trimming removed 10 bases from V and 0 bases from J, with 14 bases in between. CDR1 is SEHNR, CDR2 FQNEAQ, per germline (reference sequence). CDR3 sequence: CATPSAASTDTQYF. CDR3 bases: TGTGCCACCCCTTCAGCGGCGAGCACAGATACGCAGTATTTT.

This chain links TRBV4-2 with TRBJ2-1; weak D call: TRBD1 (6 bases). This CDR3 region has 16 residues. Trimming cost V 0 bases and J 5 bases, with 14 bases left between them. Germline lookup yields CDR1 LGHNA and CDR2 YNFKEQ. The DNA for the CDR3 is TGTGCCAGCAGCCAAGATCAAGCAGGGGTAAACAATGAGCAGTTCTTC. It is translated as CASSQDQAGVNNEQFF.

CDR3 coding DNA: TGTGCCAGCAGTTTTAGCCATTACAGGGGTGGCTACACCTTC. Encoded protein: CASSFSHYRGGYTF. The chain carries TRBV28 and TRBJ1-2, with TRBD1 matching 7 bases. After removal of 3 bases from V and 7 bases from J, the junction contained 8 bases not matched to a gene. CDR1 MDHEN and CDR2 SYDVKM come from the germline V gene. The CDR3 sequence is 14 residues long.

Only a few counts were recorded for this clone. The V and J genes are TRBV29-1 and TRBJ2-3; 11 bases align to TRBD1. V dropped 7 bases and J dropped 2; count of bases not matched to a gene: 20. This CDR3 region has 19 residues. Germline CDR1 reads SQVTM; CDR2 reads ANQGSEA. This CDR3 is CSGNLGQGVRNSHTDTQYF. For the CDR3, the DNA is TGCAGCGGAAATCTGGGACAGGGGGTAAGGAACTCCCACACAGATACGCAGTATTTT.

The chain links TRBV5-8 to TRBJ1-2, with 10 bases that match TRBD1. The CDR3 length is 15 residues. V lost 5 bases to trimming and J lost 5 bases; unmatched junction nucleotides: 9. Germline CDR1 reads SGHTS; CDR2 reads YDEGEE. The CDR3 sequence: CASRQDRGRWYGYTF. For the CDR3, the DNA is TGTGCCAGCAGACAAGACAGGGGGCGATGGTATGGCTACACCTTC.

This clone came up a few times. The CDR3 DNA sequence: TGTGCCAGCAGCGTCAATCAGATGGATACGCAGTATTTT. Protein: CASSVNQMDTQYF. The chain couples TRBV9 to TRBJ2-3; D is unresolved. Germline V lookup: CDR1 SGDLS, CDR2 YYNGEE. V lost 2 bases and J 6 bases, leaving 10 bases between the germline ends. The CDR3 has 13 residues.

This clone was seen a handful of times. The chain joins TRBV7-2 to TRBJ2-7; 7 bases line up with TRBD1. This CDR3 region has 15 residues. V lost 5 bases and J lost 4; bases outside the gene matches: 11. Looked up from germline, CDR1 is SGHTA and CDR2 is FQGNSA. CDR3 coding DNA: TGTGCCAGCAGCCTCCGGACAGGAGAGGATTACGAGCAGTACTTC. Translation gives CASSLRTGEDYEQYF.

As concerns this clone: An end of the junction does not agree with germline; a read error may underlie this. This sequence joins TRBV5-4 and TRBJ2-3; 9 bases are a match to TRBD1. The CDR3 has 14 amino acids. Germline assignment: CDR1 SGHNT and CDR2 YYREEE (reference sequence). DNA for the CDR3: TGTGCCAGCACCGAGGGACAGGGCACCGATACGCAGTATTTT. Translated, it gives CASTEGQGTDTQYF.

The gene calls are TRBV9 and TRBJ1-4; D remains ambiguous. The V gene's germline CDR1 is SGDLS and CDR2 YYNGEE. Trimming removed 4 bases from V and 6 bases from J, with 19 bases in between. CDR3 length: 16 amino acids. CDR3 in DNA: TGTGCCAGCAGCCCCCGCGGGCTCGGATGGGATGAAAAACTGTTTTTT. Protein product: CASSPRGLGWDEKLFF.

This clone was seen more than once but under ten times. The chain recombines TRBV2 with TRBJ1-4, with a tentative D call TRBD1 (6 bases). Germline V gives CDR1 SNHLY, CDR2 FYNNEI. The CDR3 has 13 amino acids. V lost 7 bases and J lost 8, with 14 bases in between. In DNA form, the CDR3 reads TGTGCCAGCATTCCCGGGACAAGCGAAAAACTGTTTTTT. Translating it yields CASIPGTSEKLFF.

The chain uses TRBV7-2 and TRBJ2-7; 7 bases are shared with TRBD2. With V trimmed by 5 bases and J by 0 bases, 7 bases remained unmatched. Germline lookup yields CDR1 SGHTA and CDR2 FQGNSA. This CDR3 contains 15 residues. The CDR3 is CASSTSGGPSYEQYF. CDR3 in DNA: TGTGCCAGCAGCACGTCGGGGGGACCCTCCTACGAGCAGTACTTC.